This T cell receptor (beta chain) was sequenced during a study of blood T cell repertoires in COVID-19. About the study: The cDNA or gDNA used as material had been derived from T cells, B-cell-depleted T cells, or PBMCs.

Original analysis: Researchers report that nucleated cell counts were estimated from reference gene primer amplification. Profiling relied on immunoSEQ multiplex PCR, and the TCRdb table lists in-frame clones only, not all of them. V and J calls and clone size come straight from that table; D and trimming were deduced from the DNA. The sample consists of over 200,000 clones, 83% of them appearing once. The CDR3 is 14 residues long. Trimming took 7 bases from V and 2 from J, leaving 14 bases between them. Patients from Seattle were sampled longitudinally, starting during active infection. This receptor was obtained from a woman aged 25 to 45 with COVID-19, enrolled during active disease. This chain connects TRBV23-1 to TRBJ1-1, with D tentatively TRBD1 (6 bases). TRBV23-1 is annotated as an ORF whose role is uncertain. The sequenced sample consisted of peripheral blood. The DNA for the CDR3 is TGCGCCAGCACCCAACAGGGCAGAAACACTGAAGCTTTCTTT. It encodes CASTQQGRNTEAFF.